The 9 T cell receptor beta chains in this list originate from one sample, sequenced in a study of shared T cell receptors in the human thymus. Profiled with immunoSEQ multiplex PCR; TCRdb holds only in-frame clones, not every one. Of hundreds of thousands of clones listed, over 75% are singletons. These same data were also listed under a study on human thymus T cells.

Sequenced: thymocytes. Receptors were obtained from a boy less than two years old with a congenital heart defect.

The J gene is TRBJ1-3, the V gene TRBV4-3; 8 positions agree with TRBD1. The J segment lost 5 bases and the V segment lost 1 base, leaving 4 bases of the junction unmatched. CDR3 length equals 15 residues. Germline V gene lookup returns CDR1 LGHNA and CDR2 YSLEER. DNA for the CDR3: TGCGCCAGCAGCCAAGCGGACAGGGAAAGAAACACCATATATTTT. Translating it yields CASSQADRERNTIYF.

The rearrangement joins TRBV19 to TRBJ2-7, with 9 bases that match TRBD1. The V gene end was trimmed by 6 bases and the J gene end by 6 bases; junction bases not matched to a gene: 12. Germline V CDR1 and CDR2: LNHDA, SQIVND (reference sequence). The CDR3 has 15 amino acids. CDR3 in DNA: TGTGCCAGTAGAGGCGGGACAGGGAGATTCAGCGAGCAGTACTTC. It codes for CASRGGTGRFSEQYF. The full variable domain, its missing parts supplied by reference TRBV19 and TRBJ2-7, is DGGITQSPKYLFRKEGQNVTLSCEQNLNHDAMYWYRQDPGQGLRLIYYSQIVNDFQKGDIAEGYSVSREKKESFPLTVTSAQKNPTAFYLCASRGGTGRFSEQYFGPGTRLTVT.

This chain links TRBV27 with TRBJ1-5; 9 bases line up with TRBD1. With V trimmed by 2 bases and J by 1 base, 3 bases remained unmatched. This CDR3 is 16 amino acids long. The germline CDR1 and CDR2 sequences are MNHEY and SMNVEV (reference sequence). The CDR3 sequence is CASSLGTGKSNQPQHF. The CDR3 nucleotides read TGTGCCAGCAGTTTAGGGACAGGGAAGAGCAATCAGCCCCAGCATTTT.

The V and J genes are TRBV28 and TRBJ2-7, with 10 bases fitting TRBD1. The ends lost 7 bases at V and 5 bases at J; junction bases unmatched: 8. The CDR3 loop spans 14 amino acids. Germline V gives CDR1 MDHEN, CDR2 SYDVKM. CDR3 sequence reads: CASKGDRGNNEQYF. In nucleotides, the CDR3 is TGTGCCAGCAAGGGGGACAGGGGAAACAACGAGCAGTACTTC.

V usage is TRBV4-2 and J usage is TRBJ1-4, with TRBD1 matching 7 bases. The CDR3 consists of 17 residues. Per germline, CDR1 LGHNA and CDR2 YNFKEQ. Losses at the gene ends were 4 bases for V and 0 bases for J; bases not matched to a gene: 8. CDR3 nucleotides: TGTGCCAGCAGCCGCCCGGGACAGTCAACAACTAATGAAAAACTGTTTTTT. Translated: CASSRPGQSTTNEKLFF.

This sequence joins TRBV14 and TRBJ2-5, with D perhaps matching TRBD1 (5 bases). This CDR3 spans 15 amino acids. Trimming removed 3 bases at V and 0 bases at J, with 11 bases between. CDR1 and CDR2 (germline): SGHDN, FVKESK. The CDR3 region is CASSHPTGYQETQYF. The CDR3 nucleotides read TGTGCCAGCAGCCACCCCACAGGATACCAAGAGACCCAGTACTTC.

V and J are TRBV15 and TRBJ2-1, with D uncertain. Germline CDR1 and CDR2: LNHNV and YYDKDF (reference sequence). There are 14 residues in the CDR3. V was shortened by 6 bases and J by 4 bases, with 13 bases between the two germline ends. The CDR3 coding sequence is TGTGCCACCAGGGGCAGAACCTATTACAATGAGCAGTTCTTC. As protein: CATRGRTYYNEQFF. Full variable domain (missing parts from reference TRBV15 and TRBJ2-1): DAMVIQNPRYQVTQFGKPVTLSCSQTLNHNVMYWYQQKSSQAPKLLFHYYDKDFNNEADTPDNFQSRRPNTSFCFLDIRSPGLGDTAMYLCATRGRTYYNEQFFGPGTRLTVL.

This clone was recorded only once. V and J are TRBV21-1 and TRBJ2-1; the table's D call, TRBD1, was not checked against the DNA. TRBV21-1 represents a pseudogene. This CDR3 is 16 amino acids long. CDR3 amino acids: CASSKNVGHLYNEQFF. The CDR3 DNA sequence: TGTGCCAGCAGCAAAAACGTCGGACACCTCTACAATGAGCAGTTCTTC.

J is TRBJ2-7 and V is TRBV27; D is unresolved. This CDR3 has 15 residues. Trimming cost V 0 bases and J 5 bases, with 14 bases left between them. Germline V gene sequence: CDR1 MNHEY, CDR2 SMNVEV (reference sequence). The CDR3 spells CASSLSPRGVDEQYF. Here the CDR3 DNA reads TGTGCCAGCAGTTTATCCCCCCGCGGAGTGGACGAGCAGTACTTC.